This note documents a single TCR beta chain sequence. Its antigen is unidentified. This sample is part of a study of radiation and T cells in renal cell carcinoma. Sequencing was performed with immunoSEQ multiplex PCR; in TCRdb, only in-frame clones are kept and a portion is missing. The data show about 61,000 clones, 65% to 80% seen once. Trimming removed 5 bases at V and 7 bases at J, with 15 bases between. The CDR3 length is 13 residues. CDR1 is SGHRS and CDR2 is YFSETQ in the germline V gene. Described time point: baseline pretreatment blood. Treatment noted: 15 Gy SBRT to primary tumor, nephrectomy 4 weeks later. Study-level results: Top tumor clonotypes rose in blood 2 weeks post-radiation, then contracted.

Sequenced material: blood, taken from a patient whose treatment included radiotherapy and nephrectomy. The TCR sequence derives from a man aged 55 to 70 with renal cell carcinoma. The chain employs TRBV5-1 and TRBJ1-1; weak D call: TRBD1 (5 bases). Here the CDR3 reads CASRNRFSDEAFF. In DNA, the CDR3 is TGCGCCAGCAGGAACAGGTTTTCGGATGAAGCTTTCTTT.